This T cell receptor beta chain is from a study of cytomegalovirus exposure and HLA in healthy donors. Study observations and caveats: Reportedly, cytomegalovirus status was diagnosed with high sensitivity and specificity. Presence/absence comparisons presumed near-even sequencing depth among donors. A missense DCLRE1C variant was associated with V- and J-gene trimming of TCR beta chains in a later analysis, and an independent cohort replicated the association.

Both 60 Vbeta primers and 13 Jbeta primers went into the PCR. Some clones are missing from TCRdb's copy, which holds only in-frame ones; the method was immunoSEQ multiplex PCR. The data show about 260,000 clones, about four fifths seen once. The CDR3 is made up of 16 amino acids. Germline V gene data show CDR1 as SGHAT and CDR2 as FQNNGV. In the case of this clone: The antigen is unknown. A read error may account for a junction end that differs from germline.

Sequencing used PBMCs. The J gene is TRBJ2-5, the V gene TRBV11-2; weak D call: TRBD1 (5 bases). The sequence was collected from a woman in her thirties or forties in good health and CMV-seropositive. CDR3 sequence (DNA): TGTGCCAGCAGCTTAGAAGGGGTTGGGGTCCAAGAGGCCCAGTACTTC. The encoded protein is CASSLEGVGVQEAQYF.